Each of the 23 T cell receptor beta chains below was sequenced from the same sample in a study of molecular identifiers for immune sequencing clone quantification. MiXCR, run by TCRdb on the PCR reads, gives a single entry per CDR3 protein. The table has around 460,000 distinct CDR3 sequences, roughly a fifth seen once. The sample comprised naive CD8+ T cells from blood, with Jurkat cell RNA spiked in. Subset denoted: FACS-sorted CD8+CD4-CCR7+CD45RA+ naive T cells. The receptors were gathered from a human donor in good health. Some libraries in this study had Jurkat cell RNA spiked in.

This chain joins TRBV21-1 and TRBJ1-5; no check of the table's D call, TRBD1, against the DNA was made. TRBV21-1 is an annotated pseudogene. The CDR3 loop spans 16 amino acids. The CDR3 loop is CAGSSHEPGVDQPQHF. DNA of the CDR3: TGTGCCGGCAGCTCCCATGAGCCGGGAGTGGATCAGCCCCAGCATTTT.

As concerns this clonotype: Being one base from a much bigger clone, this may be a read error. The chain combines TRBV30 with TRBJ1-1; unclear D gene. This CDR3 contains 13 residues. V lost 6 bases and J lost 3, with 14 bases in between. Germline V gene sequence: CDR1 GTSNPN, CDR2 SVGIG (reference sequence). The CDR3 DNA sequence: TGTGCCTGTATAGGGAGATTGTACACTGAAGCTTTCTTT. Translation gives CACIGRLYTEAFF.

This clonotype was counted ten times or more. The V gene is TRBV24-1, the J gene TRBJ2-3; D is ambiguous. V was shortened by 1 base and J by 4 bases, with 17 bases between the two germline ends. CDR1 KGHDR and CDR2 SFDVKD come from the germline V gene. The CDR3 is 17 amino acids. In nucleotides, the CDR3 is TGTGCCACCAGTGATTTAGGCCAGGTCGGCAAGGCAGATACGCAGTATTTT. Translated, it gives CATSDLGQVGKADTQYF.

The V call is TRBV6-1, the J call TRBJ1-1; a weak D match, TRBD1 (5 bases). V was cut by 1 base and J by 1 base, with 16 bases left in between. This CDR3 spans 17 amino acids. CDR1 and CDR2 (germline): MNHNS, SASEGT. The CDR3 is CASSEGPRVEANTEAFF. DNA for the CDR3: TGTGCCAGCAGTGAAGGGCCCAGGGTGGAGGCGAACACTGAAGCTTTCTTT.

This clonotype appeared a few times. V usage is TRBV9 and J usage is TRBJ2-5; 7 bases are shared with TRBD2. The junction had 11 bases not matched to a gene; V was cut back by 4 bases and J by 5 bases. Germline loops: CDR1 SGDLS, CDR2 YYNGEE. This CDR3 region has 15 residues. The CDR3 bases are TGTGCCAGCAGCCATTCTGGGGAGGGTTGGGAGACCCAGTACTTC. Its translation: CASSHSGEGWETQYF.

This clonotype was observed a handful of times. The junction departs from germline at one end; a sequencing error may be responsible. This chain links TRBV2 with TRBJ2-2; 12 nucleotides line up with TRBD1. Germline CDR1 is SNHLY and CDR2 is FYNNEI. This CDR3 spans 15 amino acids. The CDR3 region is CASGEGQGAAGELFF. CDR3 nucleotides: TGTGCCAGCGGTGAGGGACAGGGGGCCGCCGGGGAGCTGTTTTTT.

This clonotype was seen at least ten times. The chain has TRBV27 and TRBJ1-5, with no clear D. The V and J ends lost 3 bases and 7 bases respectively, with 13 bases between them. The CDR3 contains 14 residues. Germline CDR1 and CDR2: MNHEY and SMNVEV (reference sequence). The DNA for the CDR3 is TGTGCCAGCAGTTTTTCAGATTTTGGCCAGCCCCAGCATTTT. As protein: CASSFSDFGQPQHF.

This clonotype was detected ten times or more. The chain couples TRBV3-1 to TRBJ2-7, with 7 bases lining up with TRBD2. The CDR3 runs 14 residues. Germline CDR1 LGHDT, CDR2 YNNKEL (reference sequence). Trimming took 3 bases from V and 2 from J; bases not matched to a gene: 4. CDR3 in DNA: TGTGCCAGCAGCCACCCCGGGACTACCTACGAGCAGTACTTC. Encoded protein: CASSHPGTTYEQYF.

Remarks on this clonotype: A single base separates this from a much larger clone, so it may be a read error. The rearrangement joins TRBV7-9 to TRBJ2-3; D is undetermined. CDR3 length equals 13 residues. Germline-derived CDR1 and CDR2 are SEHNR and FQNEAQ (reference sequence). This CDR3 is CAGSLVATGTQYF. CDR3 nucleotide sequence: TGTGCCGGCAGCTTAGTCGCTACGGGTACGCAGTATTTT.

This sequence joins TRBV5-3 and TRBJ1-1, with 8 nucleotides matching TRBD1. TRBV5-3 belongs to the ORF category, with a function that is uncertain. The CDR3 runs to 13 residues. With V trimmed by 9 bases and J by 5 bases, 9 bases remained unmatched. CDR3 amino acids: CANSPRGLTEAFF. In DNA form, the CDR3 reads TGTGCCAACAGCCCCAGGGGGCTAACTGAAGCTTTCTTT.

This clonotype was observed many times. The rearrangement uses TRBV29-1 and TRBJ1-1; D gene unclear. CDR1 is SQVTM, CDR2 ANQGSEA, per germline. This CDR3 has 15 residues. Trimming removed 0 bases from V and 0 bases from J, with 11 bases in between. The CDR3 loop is CSVEDFGHMNTEAFF. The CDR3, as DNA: TGCAGCGTTGAAGATTTCGGGCATATGAACACTGAAGCTTTCTTT.

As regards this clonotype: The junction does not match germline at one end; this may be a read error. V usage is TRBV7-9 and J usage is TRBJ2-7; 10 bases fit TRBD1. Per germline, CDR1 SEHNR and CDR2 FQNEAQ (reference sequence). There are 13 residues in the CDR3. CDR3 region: CASGDRGAYELYF. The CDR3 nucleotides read TGTGCCAGCGGGGACAGGGGAGCCTACGAGCTGTACTTC.

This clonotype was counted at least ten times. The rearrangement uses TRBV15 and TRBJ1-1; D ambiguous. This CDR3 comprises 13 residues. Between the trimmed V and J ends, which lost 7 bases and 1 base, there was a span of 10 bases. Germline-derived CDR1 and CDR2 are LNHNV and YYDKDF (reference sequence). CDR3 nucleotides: TGTGCCACCACGCCCCATCCGAACACTGAAGCTTTCTTT. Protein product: CATTPHPNTEAFF.

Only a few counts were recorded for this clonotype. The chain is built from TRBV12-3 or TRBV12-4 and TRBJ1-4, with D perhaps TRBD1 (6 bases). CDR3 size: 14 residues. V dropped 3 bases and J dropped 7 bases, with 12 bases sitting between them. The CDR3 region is CASSFGSGVEKLFF. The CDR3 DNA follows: TGTGCCAGCAGTTTTGGGTCAGGGGTTGAAAAACTGTTTTTT.

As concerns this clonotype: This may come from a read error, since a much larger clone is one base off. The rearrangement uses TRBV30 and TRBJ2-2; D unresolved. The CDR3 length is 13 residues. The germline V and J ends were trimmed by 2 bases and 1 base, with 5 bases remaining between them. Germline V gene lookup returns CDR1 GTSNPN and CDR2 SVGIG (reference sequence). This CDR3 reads CAWSFLNTGELFF. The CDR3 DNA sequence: TGTGCCTGGAGTTTCCTGAACACCGGGGAGCTGTTTTTT.

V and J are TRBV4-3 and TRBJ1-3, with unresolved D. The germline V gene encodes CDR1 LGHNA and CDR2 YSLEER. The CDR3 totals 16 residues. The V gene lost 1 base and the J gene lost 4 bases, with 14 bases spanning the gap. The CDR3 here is CASSQVSTGKGNTIYF. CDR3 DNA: TGCGCCAGCAGCCAAGTCTCGACGGGCAAAGGAAACACCATATATTTT.

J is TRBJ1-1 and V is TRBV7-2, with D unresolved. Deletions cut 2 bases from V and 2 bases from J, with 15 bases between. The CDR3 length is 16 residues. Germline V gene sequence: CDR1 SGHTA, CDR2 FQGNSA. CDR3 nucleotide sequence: TGTGCCAGCAGCTTATTTTTGTCAGGATTAAACACTGAAGCTTTCTTT. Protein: CASSLFLSGLNTEAFF. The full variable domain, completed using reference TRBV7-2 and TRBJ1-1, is GAGVSQSPSNKVTEKGKDVELRCDPISGHTALYWYRQSLGQGLEFLIYFQGNSAPDKSGLPSDRFSAERTGGSVSTLTIQRTQQEDSAVYLCASSLFLSGLNTEAFFGQGTRLTVV.

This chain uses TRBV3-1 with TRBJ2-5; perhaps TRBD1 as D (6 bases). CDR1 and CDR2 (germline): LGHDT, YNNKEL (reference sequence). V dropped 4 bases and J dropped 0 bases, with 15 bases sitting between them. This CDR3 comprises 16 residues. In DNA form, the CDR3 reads TGTGCCAGCAGCCCTTTCGGGACATTTAACCAAGAGACCCAGTACTTC. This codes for CASSPFGTFNQETQYF.

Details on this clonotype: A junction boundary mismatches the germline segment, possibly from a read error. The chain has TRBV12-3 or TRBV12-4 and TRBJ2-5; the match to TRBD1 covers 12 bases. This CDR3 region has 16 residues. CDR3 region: CTSSLAMGQGAETQYF. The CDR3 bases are TGTACCAGCAGTTTAGCGATGGGACAGGGGGCCGAGACCCAGTACTTC.

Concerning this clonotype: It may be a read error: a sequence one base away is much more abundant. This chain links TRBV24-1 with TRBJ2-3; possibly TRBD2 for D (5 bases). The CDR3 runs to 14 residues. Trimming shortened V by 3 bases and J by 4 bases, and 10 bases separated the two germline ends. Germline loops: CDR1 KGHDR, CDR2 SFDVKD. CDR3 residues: CATSDPGLPDTQYF. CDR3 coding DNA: TGTGCCACCAGTGATCCCGGACTCCCAGATACGCAGTATTTT.

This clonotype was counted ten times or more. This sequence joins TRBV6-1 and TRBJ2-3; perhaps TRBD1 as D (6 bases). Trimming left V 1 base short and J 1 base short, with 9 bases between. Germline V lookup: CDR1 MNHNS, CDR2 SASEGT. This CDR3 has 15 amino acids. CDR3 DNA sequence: TGTGCCAGCAGTGAAGAGGGGGACGGCACAGATACGCAGTATTTT. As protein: CASSEEGDGTDTQYF.

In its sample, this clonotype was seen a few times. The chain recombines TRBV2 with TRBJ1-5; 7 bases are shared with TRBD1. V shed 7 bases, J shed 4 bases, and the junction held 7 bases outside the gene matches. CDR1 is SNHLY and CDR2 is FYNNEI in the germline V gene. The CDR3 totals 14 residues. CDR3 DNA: TGTGCCAGCAAAAACAGGGGTGGGAATCAGCCCCAGCATTTT. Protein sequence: CASKNRGGNQPQHF.

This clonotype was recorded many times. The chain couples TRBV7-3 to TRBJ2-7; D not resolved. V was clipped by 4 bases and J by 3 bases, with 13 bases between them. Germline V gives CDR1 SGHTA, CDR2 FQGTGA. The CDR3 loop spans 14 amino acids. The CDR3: CASSSPPPNYEQYF. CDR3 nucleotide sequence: TGTGCCAGCAGCTCCCCTCCCCCAAACTACGAGCAGTACTTC. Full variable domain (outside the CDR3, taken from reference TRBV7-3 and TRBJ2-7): GAGVSQTPSNKVTEKGKYVELRCDPISGHTALYWYRQSLGQGPEFLIYFQGTGAADDSGLPNDRFFAVRPEGSVSTLKIQRTERGDSAVYLCASSSPPPNYEQYFGPGTRLTVT.